The clone carrying this T cell receptor (beta chain) has just a few counts. Germline V gene lookup returns CDR1 SNHLY and CDR2 FYNNEI. V lost 8 bases to trimming and J lost 0 bases, with 13 bases between them. This CDR3 is 14 amino acids long. This entry belongs to a study of shared clonotypes between healthy human individuals. The data were produced by immunoSEQ multiplex PCR, yet TCRdb's version contains in-frame clones alone and is incomplete. The sample includes approximately 2.5 million clones, more than 80% of them seen just once. The clonotype was recovered from a man younger than 30 in good health. Specimen: naive CD4+ T cells sorted from blood. Subset of the sample: CD45RA+ positively selected. The gene calls are TRBV2 and TRBJ1-1; tentatively, D is TRBD1 (5 bases). Here the CDR3 reads CASVQGTVNTEAFF. The CDR3 DNA is TGTGCCAGCGTTCAAGGGACGGTGAACACTGAAGCTTTCTTT.